A selection of T cell receptor beta chains follows, all from one sample in a study of blood T cells in healthy people across ages. TCRdb analysed the 5' RACE reads with MiXCR anew, one entry per CDR3 protein. Of about 730,000 distinct CDR3 sequences listed, roughly two fifths are singletons. The specimen sequenced was blood. Source of these receptors: a woman aged 55-75 years in good health. The CDR3 runs from the conserved cysteine through the conserved F or W. The D gene is left open where the match is weak. Expanded clones are given a class, and other clones once, few, many or no size at all.

>NA|TRBJ2-5|TRBV9|TRBD2
CASSPGLAGRRGEQYF
TGTGCCAGCAGCCCGGGACTAGCGGGACGCAGGGGTGAGCAGTACTTC
>NA|TRBJ2-5|TRBV18|TRBD2
CASSPQLARQETQYF
TGTGCCAGCTCACCACAACTAGCGAGACAAGAGACCCAGTACTTC
>few|TRBJ1-2|TRBV12-3/TRBV12-4|TRBD1
CASSTGDVGYTF
TGTGCCAGCAGCACAGGGGACGTGGGCTACACCTTC
>NA|TRBJ2-7|TRBV7-2|TRBD2
CASSLRGAGEGEQYF
TGTGCCAGCAGCTTAAGAGGAGCGGGAGAGGGTGAGCAGTACTTC
>few|TRBJ1-4|TRBV11-2|NA
CASRLPSRTELFF
TGTGCCAGCAGACTCCCATCAAGGACGGAACTGTTTTTT
>few|TRBJ2-7|TRBV3-1|NA
CASSQVPGPPYEQYF
TGTGCCAGCAGCCAAGTTCCGGGGCCGCCCTACGAGCAGTACTTC
>NA|TRBJ2-7|TRBV20-1|NA
CSASPRREQYF
TGCAGTGCTAGCCCCCGGAGGGAGCAGTACTTC
>NA|TRBJ1-1|TRBV27|TRBD1
CASNSGGSLNTEAFF
TGTGCCAGCAATTCAGGGGGCTCCTTGAACACTGAAGCTTTCTTT
>NA|TRBJ2-4|TRBV15|TRBD2
CATSSSITAGLKNIQYF
TGTGCCACCAGCAGTAGTATAACAGCGGGACTCAAGAACATTCAGTACTTC
>many|TRBJ2-5|TRBV7-2|NA
CASSLGPGMKTQYF
TGTGCCAGCAGCTTAGGCCCGGGAATGAAGACCCAGTACTTC
>many|TRBJ2-5|TRBV6-1|TRBD2
CASSQGLAEGEETQYF
TGTGCCAGCAGTCAAGGACTAGCGGAGGGGGAAGAGACCCAGTACTTC
>NA|TRBJ2-2|TRBV20-1|TRBD2
CSAGLAGGRGTGELFF
TGCAGTGCCGGTCTAGCGGGAGGGCGGGGCACCGGGGAGCTGTTTTTT
>NA|TRBJ1-1|TRBV6-5|TRBD1
CASGDRETEAFF
TGTGCCAGCGGGGACAGGGAGACTGAAGCTTTCTTT
>NA|TRBJ1-1|TRBV20-1|TRBD1
CSAKQGATGTEAFF
TGCAGTGCTAAACAGGGGGCTACGGGCACTGAAGCTTTCTTT